These 4 T cell receptor beta chains came from one sample sequenced in a study of post-analysis software for immune sequencing data. General study findings and limits: When patients were compared with controls, 4 or 5 TRBV segments were more frequent, TRBV5-6, TRBV5-1 and TRBV20-1 among them.

Built from TCR beta cDNA, the libraries had unique molecular identifiers in them. TCRdb used MiXCR to reprocess the PCR reads, holding one entry per CDR3 protein. The sample shows fewer than 550,000 distinct CDR3 sequences, 34% of them seen only once. Antigens of these TCRs are unknown. Material: blood. Source of these receptors: a girl aged 2 to 17 with multiple sclerosis.

Comments on this clonotype: A much larger clone sits a single nucleotide away, making a read error possible. The J gene is TRBJ2-5, the V gene TRBV5-4; TRBD1 might be the D (6 bases). Germline V gene lookup returns CDR1 SGHNT and CDR2 YYREEE (reference sequence). CDR3 size: 13 residues. Trimming took 0 bases from V and 11 from J, leaving 14 bases between them. The CDR3 here is CASSLVGDNEQYF. The CDR3 DNA follows: TGTGCCAGCAGCTTGGTCGGGGACAATGAGCAGTACTTC.

The chain couples TRBV7-3 to TRBJ2-3, with TRBD2 matching 8 bases. This CDR3 spans 14 amino acids. V lost 4 bases to trimming and J lost 10 bases; unmatched junction nucleotides: 10. Germline assignment: CDR1 SGHTA and CDR2 FQGTGA. CDR3 protein: CASSSSGGTSAQYF. In DNA, the CDR3 is TGTGCCAGCAGCTCCTCGGGAGGGACCAGCGCGCAGTATTTT.

This clonotype came up a few times. The rearrangement joins TRBV5-1 to TRBJ2-7; 13 bases map to TRBD2. This CDR3 is 16 amino acids long. Germline CDR1 SGHRS, CDR2 YFSETQ. The V segment lost 1 base and the J segment 3 bases; nucleotides outside the gene matches: 4. The CDR3 sequence is CASSLSGTSGVYEQYF. The CDR3 region has the DNA TGCGCCAGCAGCTTGTCCGGGACTAGCGGGGTCTACGAGCAGTACTTC.

This clonotype has more than one count but fewer than ten. The chain has TRBV25-1 and TRBJ2-5; unclear D gene. This CDR3 is built from 15 residues. Germline V gene data show CDR1 as MGHDK and CDR2 as SYGVNS. The germline V and J ends were trimmed by 0 bases and 5 bases, with 13 bases remaining between them. This chain's CDR3 is CASSEYSGRRETQYF. The DNA for the CDR3 is TGTGCCAGCAGTGAATATTCAGGCAGGCGGGAGACCCAGTACTTC.